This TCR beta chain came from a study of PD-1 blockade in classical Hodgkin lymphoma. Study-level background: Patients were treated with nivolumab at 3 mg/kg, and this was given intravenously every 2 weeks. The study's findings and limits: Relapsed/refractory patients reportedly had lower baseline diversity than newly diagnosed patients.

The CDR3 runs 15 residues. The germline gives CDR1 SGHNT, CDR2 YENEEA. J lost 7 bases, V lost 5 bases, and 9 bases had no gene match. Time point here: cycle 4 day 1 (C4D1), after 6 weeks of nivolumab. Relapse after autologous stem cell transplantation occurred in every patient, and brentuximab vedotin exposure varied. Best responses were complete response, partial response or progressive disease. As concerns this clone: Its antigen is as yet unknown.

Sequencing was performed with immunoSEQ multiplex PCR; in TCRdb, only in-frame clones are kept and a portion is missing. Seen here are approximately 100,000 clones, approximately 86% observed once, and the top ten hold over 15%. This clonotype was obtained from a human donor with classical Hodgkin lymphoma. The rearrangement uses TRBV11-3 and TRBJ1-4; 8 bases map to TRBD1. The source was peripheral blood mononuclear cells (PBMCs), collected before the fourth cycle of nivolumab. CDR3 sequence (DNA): TGTGCCAGCAGCCCAGGACAGGGCAGGAGTGAAAAACTGTTTTTT. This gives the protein CASSPGQGRSEKLFF.